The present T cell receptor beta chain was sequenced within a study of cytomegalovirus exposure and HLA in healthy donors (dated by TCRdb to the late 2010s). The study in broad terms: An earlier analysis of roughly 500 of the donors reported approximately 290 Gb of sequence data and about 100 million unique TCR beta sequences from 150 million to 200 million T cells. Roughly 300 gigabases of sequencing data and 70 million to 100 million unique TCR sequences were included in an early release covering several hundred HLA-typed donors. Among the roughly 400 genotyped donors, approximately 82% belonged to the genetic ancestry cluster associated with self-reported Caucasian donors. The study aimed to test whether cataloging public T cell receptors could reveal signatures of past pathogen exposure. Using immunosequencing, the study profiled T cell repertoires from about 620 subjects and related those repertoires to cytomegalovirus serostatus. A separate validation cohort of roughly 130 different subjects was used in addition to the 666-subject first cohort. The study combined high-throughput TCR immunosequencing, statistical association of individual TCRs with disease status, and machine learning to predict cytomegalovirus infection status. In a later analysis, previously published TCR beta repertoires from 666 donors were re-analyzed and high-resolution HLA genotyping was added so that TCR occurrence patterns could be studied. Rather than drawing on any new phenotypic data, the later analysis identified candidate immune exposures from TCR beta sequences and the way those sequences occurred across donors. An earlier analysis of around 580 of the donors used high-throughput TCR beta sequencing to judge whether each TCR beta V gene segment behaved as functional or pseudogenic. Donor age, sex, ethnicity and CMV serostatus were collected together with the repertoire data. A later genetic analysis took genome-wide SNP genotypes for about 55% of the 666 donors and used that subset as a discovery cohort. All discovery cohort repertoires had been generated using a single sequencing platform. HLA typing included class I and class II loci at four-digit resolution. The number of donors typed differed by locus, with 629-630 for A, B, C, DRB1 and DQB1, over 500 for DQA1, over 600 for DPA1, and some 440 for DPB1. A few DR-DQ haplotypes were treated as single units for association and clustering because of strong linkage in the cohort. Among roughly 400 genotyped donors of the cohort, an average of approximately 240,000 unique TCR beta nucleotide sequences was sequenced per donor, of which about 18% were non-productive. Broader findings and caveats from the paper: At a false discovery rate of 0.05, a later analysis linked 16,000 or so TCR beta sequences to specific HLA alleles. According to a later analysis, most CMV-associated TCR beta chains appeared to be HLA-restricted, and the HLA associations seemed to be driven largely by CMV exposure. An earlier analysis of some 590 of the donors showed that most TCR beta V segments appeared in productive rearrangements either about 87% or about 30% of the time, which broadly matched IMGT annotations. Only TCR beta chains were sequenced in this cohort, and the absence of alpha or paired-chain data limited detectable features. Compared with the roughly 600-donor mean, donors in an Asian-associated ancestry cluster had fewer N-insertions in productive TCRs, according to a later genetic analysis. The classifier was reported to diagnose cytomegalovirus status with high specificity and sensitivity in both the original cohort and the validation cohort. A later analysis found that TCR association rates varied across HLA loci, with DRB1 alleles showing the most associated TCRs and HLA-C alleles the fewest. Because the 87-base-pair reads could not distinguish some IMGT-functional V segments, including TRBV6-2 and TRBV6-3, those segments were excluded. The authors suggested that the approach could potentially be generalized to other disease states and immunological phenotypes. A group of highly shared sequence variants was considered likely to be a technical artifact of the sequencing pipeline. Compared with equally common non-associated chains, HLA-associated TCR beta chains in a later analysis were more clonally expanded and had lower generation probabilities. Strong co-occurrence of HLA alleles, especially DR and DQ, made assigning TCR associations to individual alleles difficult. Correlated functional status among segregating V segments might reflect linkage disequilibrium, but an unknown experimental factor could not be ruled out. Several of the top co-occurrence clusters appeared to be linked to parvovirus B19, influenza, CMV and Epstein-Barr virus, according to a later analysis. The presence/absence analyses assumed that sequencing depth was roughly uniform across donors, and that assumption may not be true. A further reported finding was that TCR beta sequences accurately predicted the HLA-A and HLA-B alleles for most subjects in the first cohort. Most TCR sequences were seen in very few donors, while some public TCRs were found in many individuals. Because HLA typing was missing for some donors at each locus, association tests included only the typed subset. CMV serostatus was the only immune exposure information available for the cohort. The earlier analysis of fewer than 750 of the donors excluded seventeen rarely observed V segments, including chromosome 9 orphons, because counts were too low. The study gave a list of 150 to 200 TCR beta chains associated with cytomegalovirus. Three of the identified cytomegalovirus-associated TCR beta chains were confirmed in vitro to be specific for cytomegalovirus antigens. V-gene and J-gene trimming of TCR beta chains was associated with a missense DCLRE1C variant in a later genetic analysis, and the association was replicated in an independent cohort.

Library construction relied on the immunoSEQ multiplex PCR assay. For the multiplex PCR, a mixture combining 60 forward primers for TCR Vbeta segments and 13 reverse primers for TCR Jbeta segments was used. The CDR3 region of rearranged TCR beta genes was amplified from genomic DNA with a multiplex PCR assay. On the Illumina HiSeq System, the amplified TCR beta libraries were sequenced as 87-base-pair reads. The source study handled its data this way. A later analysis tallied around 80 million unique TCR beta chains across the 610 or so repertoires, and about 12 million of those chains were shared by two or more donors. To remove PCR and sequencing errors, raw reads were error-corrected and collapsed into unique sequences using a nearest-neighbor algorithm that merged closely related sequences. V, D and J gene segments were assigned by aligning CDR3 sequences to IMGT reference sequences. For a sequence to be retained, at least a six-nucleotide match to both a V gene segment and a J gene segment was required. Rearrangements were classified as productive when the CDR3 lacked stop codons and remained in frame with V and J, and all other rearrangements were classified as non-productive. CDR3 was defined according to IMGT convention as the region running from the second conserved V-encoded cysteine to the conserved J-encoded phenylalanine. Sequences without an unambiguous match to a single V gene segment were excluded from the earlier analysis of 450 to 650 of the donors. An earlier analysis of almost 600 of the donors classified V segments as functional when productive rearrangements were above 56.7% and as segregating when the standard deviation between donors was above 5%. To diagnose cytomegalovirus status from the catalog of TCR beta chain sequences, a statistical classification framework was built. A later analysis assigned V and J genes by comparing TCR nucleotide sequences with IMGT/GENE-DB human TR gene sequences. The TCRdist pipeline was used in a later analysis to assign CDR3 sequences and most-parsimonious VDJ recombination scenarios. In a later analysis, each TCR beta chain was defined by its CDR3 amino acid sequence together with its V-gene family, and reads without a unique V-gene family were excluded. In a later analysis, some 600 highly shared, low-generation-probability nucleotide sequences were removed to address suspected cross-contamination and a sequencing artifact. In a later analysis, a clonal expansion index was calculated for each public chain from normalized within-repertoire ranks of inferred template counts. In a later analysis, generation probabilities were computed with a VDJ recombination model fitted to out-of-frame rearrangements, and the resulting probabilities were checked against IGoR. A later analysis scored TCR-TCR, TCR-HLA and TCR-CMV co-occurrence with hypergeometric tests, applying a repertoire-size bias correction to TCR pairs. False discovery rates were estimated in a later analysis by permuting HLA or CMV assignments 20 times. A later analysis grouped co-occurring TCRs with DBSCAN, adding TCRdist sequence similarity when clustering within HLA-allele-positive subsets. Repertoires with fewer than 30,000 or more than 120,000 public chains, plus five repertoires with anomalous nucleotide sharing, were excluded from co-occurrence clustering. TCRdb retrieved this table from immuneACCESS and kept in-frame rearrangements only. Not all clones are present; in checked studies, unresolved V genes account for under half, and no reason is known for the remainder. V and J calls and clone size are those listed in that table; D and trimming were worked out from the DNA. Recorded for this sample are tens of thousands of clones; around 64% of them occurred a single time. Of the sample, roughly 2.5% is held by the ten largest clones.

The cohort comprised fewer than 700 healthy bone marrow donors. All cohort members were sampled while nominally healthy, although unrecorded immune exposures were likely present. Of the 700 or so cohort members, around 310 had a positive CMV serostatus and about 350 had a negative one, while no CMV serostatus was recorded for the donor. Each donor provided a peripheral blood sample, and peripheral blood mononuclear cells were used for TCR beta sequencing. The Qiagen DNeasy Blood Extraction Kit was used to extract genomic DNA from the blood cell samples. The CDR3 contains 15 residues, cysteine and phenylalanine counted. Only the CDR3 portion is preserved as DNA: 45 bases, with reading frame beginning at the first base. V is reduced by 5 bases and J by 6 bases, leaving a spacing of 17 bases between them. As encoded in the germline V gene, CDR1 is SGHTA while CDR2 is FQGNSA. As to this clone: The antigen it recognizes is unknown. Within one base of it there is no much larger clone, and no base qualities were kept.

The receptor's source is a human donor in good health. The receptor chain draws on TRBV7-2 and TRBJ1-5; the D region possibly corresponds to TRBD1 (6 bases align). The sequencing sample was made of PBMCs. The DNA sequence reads TGTGCCAGCAGCCCCGGGGTGGGGGCGGCTCAGCCCCAGCATTTT. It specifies CASSPGVGAAQPQHF.